This TCR beta chain was sequenced in a study of identical twins. Among all donors, each was a healthy Caucasian. This clonotype occurred once. The antigen is unknown. Overall study findings and caveats: Possibly, invariant MAIT and iNKT cells partly confounded zero-insertion analyses. Beta clonotypes that were abundant in cord blood contained fewer insertions, a pattern absent from memory repertoires.

Unique molecular identifiers were present on the cDNA, and a universal primer site came from template switching. TCRdb reprocessed the 5' RACE reads with MiXCR, giving one entry per CDR3 protein. The sample records roughly 1,500,000 distinct CDR3 sequences, 25% to 35% being singletons. The CDR3 runs to 14 residues. The germline V and J ends were trimmed by 5 bases and 2 bases, with 10 bases remaining between them. Germline V gene data show CDR1 as KGHDR and CDR2 as SFDVKD. Source material: cord blood. V and J are TRBV24-1 and TRBJ2-3; weak D call: TRBD1 (5 bases). The clonotype comes from a newborn girl in good health. CDR3 region: CATSGPTATDTQYF. In DNA, the CDR3 is TGTGCCACCAGTGGACCGACAGCCACAGATACGCAGTATTTT.